This T cell receptor (beta chain) is drawn from a study of CD4+ T cells in melanoma. The study, taken as a whole, reports: CD8+ T cell, macrophage and B cell function reportedly correlated with neoantigen-specific CD4+ T cells.

Some clones are missing from TCRdb's copy, which holds only in-frame ones; the method was immunoSEQ multiplex PCR. The table includes over 10,000 clones, roughly 80% detected once. Comment on this clone: Its matching antigen is unknown.

The V segment lost 3 bases and the J segment 1 base; nucleotides outside the gene matches: 2. CDR3 length: 16 amino acids. Germline V gene sequence: CDR1 MNHEY, CDR2 SVGAGI. The sequenced sample was cells from a culture (not recorded whether cultured in vitro). The chain is built from TRBV6-5 and TRBJ1-6; 8 bases agree with TRBD1. The clonotype was recovered from a human donor with melanoma. CDR3 residues: CASSYGTGSYNSPLHF. CDR3 nucleotides: TGTGCCAGCAGTTATGGGACAGGTTCCTATAATTCACCCCTCCACTTT.